Below, 26 T cell receptor beta chains from the same sample are listed, as sequenced in a study of OX40 agonist ivuxolimab in advanced cancers. TCRdb's table, derived via immunoSEQ multiplex PCR, lists solely in-frame clones and lacks some. The repertoire holds fewer than 30,000 clones, 85% seen once, with approximately 48% in the top ten. Specimen: CD4+ or CD8+ T cells sorted from blood, collected in a trial of the OX40 agonist ivuxolimab. The source is an adult with an advanced solid tumor such as melanoma, head and neck, liver or kidney cancer.

The chain joins TRBV7-6 to TRBJ1-3, with a tentative D call TRBD1 (6 bases). The CDR3 consists of 17 residues. The V end was cut by 5 bases, the J end by 0 bases, with 17 bases between. Germline CDR1 is SGHVS and CDR2 is FNYEAQ. Here the CDR3 DNA reads TGTGCCAGCAGCCCCTCAACACGACAGGTCTCTGGAAACACCATATATTTT. Protein sequence: CASSPSTRQVSGNTIYF.

The chain couples TRBV7-9 to TRBJ2-5, with TRBD1 matching 9 bases. V dropped 5 bases and J dropped 5; count of bases not matched to a gene: 12. Germline-derived CDR1 and CDR2 are SEHNR and FQNEAQ (reference sequence). CDR3 size: 16 residues. For the CDR3, the DNA is TGTGCCAGCAGCACAGATACAGGGGGCGATTCGGAGACCCAGTACTTC. It is translated as CASSTDTGGDSETQYF.

The V and J genes are TRBV10-2 and TRBJ1-1; D gene uncertain. This CDR3 is 12 amino acids long. CDR1 and CDR2 (germline): WSHSY, SAAADI. Trimming took off 6 bases at V and 1 base at J, with 6 bases between the two ends. As DNA, the CDR3 is TGCGCCAGCAGAGAACAGAACACTGAAGCTTTCTTT. Protein product: CASREQNTEAFF.

CDR3 residues: CASSLPRRGPTYNEQFF. For the CDR3, the DNA is TGTGCCAGCAGCTTACCGAGGCGGGGGCCGACTTACAATGAGCAGTTCTTC. The rearrangement uses TRBV7-9 and TRBJ2-1, with D tentatively TRBD2 (7 bases). CDR1 and CDR2 (germline): SEHNR, FQNEAQ (reference sequence). Trimming left V 2 bases short and J 4 bases short, with 18 bases between. The CDR3 runs 17 residues.

V is TRBV9 and J is TRBJ1-4, with a possible D match to TRBD1 (6 bases). The CDR3 is 15 residues long. Germline V gives CDR1 SGDLS, CDR2 YYNGEE. Trimming removed 2 bases from V and 7 bases from J, with 15 bases in between. The CDR3 is CASSVSGGASEKLFF. The DNA for the CDR3 is TGTGCCAGCAGCGTCAGTGGGGGCGCGAGTGAAAAACTGTTTTTT.

In DNA form, the CDR3 reads TGCGCCAGCAGCCAAGGGTACCCCCCGGGGGATTCACCCCTCCACTTT. Translation gives CASSQGYPPGDSPLHF. The V gene is TRBV4-1, the J gene TRBJ1-6; weak D call: TRBD1 (5 bases). Germline V CDR1 and CDR2: MGHRA, YSYEKL. The CDR3 totals 16 residues. V was trimmed by 1 base and J by 8 bases, leaving 15 bases between them.

J is TRBJ2-2 and V is TRBV29-1; 8 nucleotides line up with TRBD1. Germline V gives CDR1 SQVTM, CDR2 ANQGSEA. The V gene end was trimmed by 3 bases and the J gene end by 2 bases; junction bases not matched to a gene: 5. This CDR3 has 15 amino acids. The CDR3 is CSVEDRELNTGELFF. Written as DNA, the CDR3 is TGCAGCGTTGAGGACAGGGAATTAAACACCGGGGAGCTGTTTTTT.

The V and J genes are TRBV5-4 and TRBJ2-7; 11 bases are a match to TRBD1. The CDR3 contains 15 residues. The V segment lost 3 bases and the J segment 4 bases; nucleotides outside the gene matches: 6. Germline values: CDR1 SGHNT, CDR2 YYREEE (reference sequence). The CDR3 is CASSWGGQGGYEQYF. CDR3 nucleotide sequence: TGTGCCAGCAGCTGGGGGGGACAGGGGGGGTACGAGCAGTACTTC. Full variable domain (outside the CDR3, taken from reference TRBV5-4 and TRBJ2-7): ETGVTQSPTHLIKTRGQQVTLRCSSQSGHNTVSWYQQALGQGPQFIFQYYREEENGRGNFPPRFSGLQFPNYSSELNVNALELDDSALYLCASSWGGQGGYEQYFGPGTRLTVT.

Comments on this clone: Other DNA sequences in this sample translate to the same CDR3. The rearrangement uses TRBV4-3 and TRBJ1-1; D possibly corresponds to TRBD1 (6 bases). Trimming took 4 bases from V and 5 from J, leaving 14 bases between them. The germline V gene has CDR1 LGHNA and CDR2 YSLEER. The CDR3 covers 14 residues. The CDR3 loop is CASSLDRGRTEAFF. The CDR3, as DNA: TGCGCCAGCAGCCTGGACAGAGGGAGAACTGAAGCTTTCTTT.

CDR3 region: CASSVGVTSTDTQYF. DNA for the CDR3: TGTGCCAGCAGCGTAGGGGTAACTAGCACAGATACGCAGTATTTT. The chain is built from TRBV9 and TRBJ2-3; D not resolved. The CDR3 length is 15 residues. Germline loops: CDR1 SGDLS, CDR2 YYNGEE. V was clipped by 0 bases and J by 0 bases, with 8 bases between them.

The chain has TRBV19 and TRBJ1-5, with 10 bases fitting TRBD1. This CDR3 is 16 amino acids long. The junction had 16 bases not matched to a gene; V was cut back by 10 bases and J by 7 bases. CDR1 LNHDA and CDR2 SQIVND come from the germline V gene (reference sequence). CDR3 residues: CATRDWGQGPEQPQHF. The CDR3 DNA reads TGTGCCACCCGTGACTGGGGACAGGGGCCGGAACAGCCCCAGCATTTT.

CDR3 loop: CASSVSGGVYEQYF. The CDR3, as DNA: TGTGCCAGCAGCGTTTCAGGGGGCGTCTACGAGCAGTACTTC. The chain combines TRBV14 with TRBJ2-7; 8 bases agree with TRBD1. Germline V gene data show CDR1 as SGHDN and CDR2 as FVKESK. The CDR3 contains 14 residues. Trimming removed 5 bases from V and 3 bases from J; junction bases left unmatched: 6.

J is TRBJ2-1 and V is TRBV4-1, with 7 bases matching TRBD2. The V gene end was trimmed by 1 base and the J gene end by 4 bases; junction bases not matched to a gene: 7. Germline-derived CDR1 and CDR2 are MGHRA and YSYEKL. There are 16 residues in the CDR3. CDR3: CASSQVAGEAYNEQFF. DNA of the CDR3: TGCGCCAGCAGCCAAGTTGCGGGGGAAGCTTACAATGAGCAGTTCTTC.

The chain employs TRBV7-9 and TRBJ2-2; D perhaps matches TRBD1 (6 bases). Trimming cost V 2 bases and J 7 bases, with 17 bases left between them. Per the germline V gene, CDR1 is SEHNR and CDR2 is FQNEAQ (reference sequence). CDR3 length equals 16 residues. The CDR3 nucleotides are TGTGCCAGCAGCTTATCGATGCTTCCACAGGGCGGGGAGCTGTTTTTT. Its protein product is CASSLSMLPQGGELFF.

The chain has TRBV11-2 and TRBJ1-1; D unresolved. Trimming cost V 1 base and J 0 bases, with 6 bases left between them. The CDR3 loop spans 14 amino acids. Germline lookup yields CDR1 SGHAT and CDR2 FQNNGV. The CDR3 sequence is CASSLVAVNTEAFF. The CDR3 DNA follows: TGTGCCAGCAGCTTAGTAGCGGTGAACACTGAAGCTTTCTTT. Complete variable domain (other parts from reference TRBV11-2 and TRBJ1-1): EAGVAQSPRYKIIEKRQSVAFWCNPISGHATLYWYQQILGQGPKLLIQFQNNGVVDDSQLPKDRFSAERLKGVDSTLKIQPAKLEDSAVYLCASSLVAVNTEAFFGQGTRLTVV.

The chain couples TRBV28 to TRBJ2-7; 10 bases are shared with TRBD1. Germline V lookup: CDR1 MDHEN, CDR2 SYDVKM. The CDR3 consists of 15 residues. With 2 bases clipped from V and 5 bases from J, the junction kept 6 bases outside the gene matches. CDR3 nucleotide sequence: TGTGCCAGCAGTTTACGGGGGACAGGGGTTGACGAGCAGTACTTC. It specifies CASSLRGTGVDEQYF.

This chain links TRBV9 with TRBJ2-3; 12 nucleotides agree with TRBD2. The V gene end was trimmed by 0 bases and the J gene end by 1 base; junction bases not matched to a gene: 6. The germline V gene encodes CDR1 SGDLS and CDR2 YYNGEE. The CDR3 loop spans 18 amino acids. This CDR3 reads CASSVGVASGGGTDTQYF. For the CDR3, the DNA is TGTGCCAGCAGCGTAGGTGTGGCTAGCGGGGGGGGCACAGATACGCAGTATTTT. The full variable domain, its missing parts supplied by reference TRBV9 and TRBJ2-3, is DSGVTQTPKHLITATGQRVTLRCSPRSGDLSVYWYQQSLDQGLQFLIQYYNGEERAKGNILERFSAQQFPDLHSELNLSSLELGDSALYFCASSVGVASGGGTDTQYFGPGTRLTVL.

V and J are TRBV7-9 and TRBJ2-2; D might be TRBD1 (6 bases). This CDR3 has 15 amino acids. Germline-derived CDR1 and CDR2 are SEHNR and FQNEAQ (reference sequence). V lost 2 bases and J lost 7, with 14 bases in between. CDR3 DNA: TGTGCCAGCAGCTTATCTGAACAGGGAAACGGGGAGCTGTTTTTT. The encoded protein is CASSLSEQGNGELFF. The variable domain in full, with the rest retrieved from reference TRBV7-9 and TRBJ2-2, is DTGVSQNPRHKITKRGQNVTFRCDPISEHNRLYWYRQTLGQGPEFLTYFQNEAQLEKSRLLSDRFSAERPKGSFSTLEIQRTEQGDSAMYLCASSLSEQGNGELFFGEGSRLTVL.

This chain connects TRBV9 to TRBJ2-3; 9 bases agree with TRBD2. This CDR3 region has 19 residues. The trim removed 0 bases at V and 0 bases at J, leaving 11 bases unmatched. Germline V gene sequence: CDR1 SGDLS, CDR2 YYNGEE. CDR3 residues: CASSVVGAGGLSSTDTQYF. For the CDR3, the DNA is TGTGCCAGCAGCGTAGTTGGAGCGGGGGGCCTCTCTAGCACAGATACGCAGTATTTT. Full variable domain (missing parts from reference TRBV9 and TRBJ2-3): DSGVTQTPKHLITATGQRVTLRCSPRSGDLSVYWYQQSLDQGLQFLIQYYNGEERAKGNILERFSAQQFPDLHSELNLSSLELGDSALYFCASSVVGAGGLSSTDTQYFGPGTRLTVL.

Comments on this clone: One end of the junction varies from germline; a read error may be responsible. The chain combines TRBV5-1 with TRBJ1-1; no reliable D call. Germline V gene data show CDR1 as SGHRS and CDR2 as YFSETQ. The CDR3 loop spans 15 amino acids. This CDR3 is CASSLGGEGNTEAFF. The CDR3 nucleotides are TGTGCCAGCAGCTTGGGAGGTGAGGGGAACACTGAAGCTTTCTTT.

This clone was seen once. The gene calls are TRBV4-1 and TRBJ1-5; D remains ambiguous. Trimming pared 4 bases from V and 2 bases from J, leaving 12 bases between. This CDR3 comprises 15 residues. Per the germline V gene, CDR1 is MGHRA and CDR2 is YSYEKL. CDR3 sequence (DNA): TGCGCCAGCAGCCCGACCCGCCTGGGCAATCAGCCCCAGCATTTT. The encoded protein is CASSPTRLGNQPQHF.

This clone is a singleton in its sample. The chain carries TRBV4-3 and TRBJ1-4, with 10 bases that match TRBD1. Germline-derived CDR1 and CDR2 are LGHNA and YSLEER. Germline trimming cut 1 base from V and 7 bases from J; bases unmatched to any gene: 6. The CDR3 is made up of 16 amino acids. The CDR3 DNA reads as TGCGCCAGCAGCCAAGTACCGGGACAGGGGAGTGAAAAACTGTTTTTT. Encoded protein: CASSQVPGQGSEKLFF.

This chain links TRBV4-2 with TRBJ2-4; TRBD2 agrees at 9 bases. V dropped 1 base and J dropped 13; count of bases not matched to a gene: 8. The CDR3 sequence is 14 residues long. Germline lookup yields CDR1 LGHNA and CDR2 YNFKEQ. The CDR3: CASSQGISGGDQYF. The DNA for the CDR3 is TGTGCCAGCAGCCAAGGTATTAGCGGGGGAGACCAGTACTTC.

This sequence joins TRBV6-5 and TRBJ2-7; D uncertain. The germline gives CDR1 MNHEY, CDR2 SVGAGI. The CDR3 runs 13 residues. The CDR3 protein is CGSGPRSSYEQYF. CDR3 DNA: TGTGGATCTGGCCCTAGGAGCTCCTACGAGCAGTACTTC.

The chain carries TRBV6-1 and TRBJ1-1; a weak D match, TRBD1 (5 bases). CDR1 and CDR2 (germline): MNHNS, SASEGT. The CDR3 runs to 13 residues. Between the trimmed V and J ends, which lost 2 bases and 3 bases, there was a span of 7 bases. CDR3: CASSELGDTEAFF. The CDR3 nucleotides are TGTGCCAGCAGTGAATTGGGGGACACTGAAGCTTTCTTT.

The CDR3 loop is CASSIGLAGGNEQFF. The CDR3 region has the DNA TGTGCCAGTAGTATTGGACTAGCGGGGGGCAATGAGCAGTTCTTC. The V gene is TRBV19, the J gene TRBJ2-1; 14 bases align to TRBD2. This CDR3 is 15 amino acids long. The germline gives CDR1 LNHDA, CDR2 SQIVND (reference sequence). V gave up 3 bases and J gave up 6 bases; unmatched junction bases: 1.